This is a list of T cell receptor beta chains from one sample in a study of blood T cell repertoires in COVID-19. Sequencing used immunoSEQ multiplex PCR; TCRdb keeps in-frame clones, though not all of them. Among tens of thousands of clones listed, 90% were seen once. Sequenced: peripheral blood. The receptors originated from a woman over 75 with acute or convalescent COVID-19. CDR3s include the opening cysteine and the closing phenylalanine or tryptophan. D genes are given only for firm matches. Some rows mark clone size as missing; the rest say once, few, many or name a class of expanded clone.

DNA: TGTGCCAGCAGCCAGGGCGGGGCCCCGACGGGGACTGAAGCTTTCTTT
CDR3: CASSQGGAPTGTEAFF
D: NA
size: NA
J: TRBJ1-1
V: TRBV7-9

DNA: TGTGCCAGCAGCCTTCCCACTCTTCCGCTGTTTTTT
CDR3: CASSLPTLPLFF
D: NA
size: NA
J: TRBJ2-2
V: TRBV7-2

DNA: TGTGCCATCAGTCCCGGGACAGTTGGCGAAAAACTGTTTTTT
CDR3: CAISPGTVGEKLFF
D: TRBD1
size: NA
J: TRBJ1-4
V: TRBV10-3

DNA: TGTGCCAGCAGCTCTCGCCAGGGATTTACTGAAGCTTTCTTT
CDR3: CASSSRQGFTEAFF
D: NA
size: NA
J: TRBJ1-1
V: TRBV7-9

DNA: TGTGCCAGCAGTGGAGGGAACACTGAAGCTTTCTTT
CDR3: CASSGGNTEAFF
D: NA
size: NA
J: TRBJ1-1
V: TRBV25-1

DNA: TGTGCCAGCAGCGTAGAGCAGGGGGACACTGAAGCTTTCTTT
CDR3: CASSVEQGDTEAFF
D: TRBD1
size: NA
J: TRBJ1-1
V: TRBV9

DNA: TGCGCCAGCAGCCTGGGACAGACTTATAATTCACCCCTCCACTTT
CDR3: CASSLGQTYNSPLHF
D: TRBD1
size: NA
J: TRBJ1-6
V: TRBV5-1

DNA: TGTGCCAGCAGTTACTCGACGGGGGGCAATCAGCCCCAGCATTTT
CDR3: CASSYSTGGNQPQHF
D: NA
size: NA
J: TRBJ1-5
V: TRBV6-5

DNA: TGTGCCAGCAGCTTAAAGGGGATGTACGAGCAGTACTTC
CDR3: CASSLKGMYEQYF
D: NA
size: NA
J: TRBJ2-7
V: TRBV7-8

DNA: TGTGCCAGCAGCTCCGGACAGGTTAGCACAGATACGCAGTATTTT
CDR3: CASSSGQVSTDTQYF
D: TRBD1
size: NA
J: TRBJ2-3
V: TRBV5-4

DNA: TGTGCCAGCAATACAGGGACCGGGGAGCTGTTTTTT
CDR3: CASNTGTGELFF
D: NA
size: NA
J: TRBJ2-2
V: TRBV6-5

DNA: TGTGCCAGCAGTGGGACAGGGGGAAACTATGGCTACACCTTC
CDR3: CASSGTGGNYGYTF
D: TRBD1
size: few
J: TRBJ1-2
V: TRBV28

DNA: TGTGCCAGCAGCCTGGGGGGCAGGGCTCCCTCCGAGCAGTACTTC
CDR3: CASSLGGRAPSEQYF
D: NA
size: NA
J: TRBJ2-7
V: TRBV5-5

DNA: TGTGCCAGCAGTTTATGGGGGGGCGGCACAGATACGCAGTATTTT
CDR3: CASSLWGGGTDTQYF
D: NA
size: few
J: TRBJ2-3
V: TRBV27

DNA: TGTGCCAGCACACGCAGGGATGGCGGCTACACCTTC
CDR3: CASTRRDGGYTF
D: NA
size: NA
J: TRBJ1-2
V: TRBV28

DNA: TGTGCCAGCAGCTTATTAGCTACCTACGAGCAGTACTTC
CDR3: CASSLLATYEQYF
D: NA
size: NA
J: TRBJ2-7
V: TRBV7-8

DNA: TGTGCCAGCAGCTTGGCCAGGGACACAGATACGCAGTATTTT
CDR3: CASSLARDTDTQYF
D: NA
size: once
J: TRBJ2-3
V: TRBV5-4

DNA: TGTGCCAGCAGCCAGGGACAGGTGAGCGGCTACACCTTC
CDR3: CASSQGQVSGYTF
D: TRBD1
size: once
J: TRBJ1-2
V: TRBV12-3/TRBV12-4

DNA: TGCGCCAGCAGCTCCGGGACAGTGAGAGGGGGCAATCAGCCCCAGCATTTT
CDR3: CASSSGTVRGGNQPQHF
D: TRBD1
size: NA
J: TRBJ1-5
V: TRBV5-1

DNA: TGTGCCAGCTCACCACCGCAAAACAGGGACGAGCAGTACTTC
CDR3: CASSPPQNRDEQYF
D: NA
size: NA
J: TRBJ2-7
V: TRBV18

DNA: TGCGCCAGCAGCTTGGGGCCAAACCAAGAGACCCAGTACTTC
CDR3: CASSLGPNQETQYF
D: NA
size: NA
J: TRBJ2-5
V: TRBV5-1

DNA: TGTGCCAGCAGTACTAGCGAGGGCCGGCAGCCCCAGCATTTT
CDR3: CASSTSEGRQPQHF
D: NA
size: NA
J: TRBJ1-5
V: TRBV27

DNA: TGTGCCAGCAGTTTACAGGGGGGACCCCTCCACTTT
CDR3: CASSLQGGPLHF
D: TRBD1
size: NA
J: TRBJ1-6
V: TRBV28

DNA: TGTGCCAGCAGTAAAACCGGGACAGCCGTTGAAAAACTGTTTTTT
CDR3: CASSKTGTAVEKLFF
D: TRBD1
size: NA
J: TRBJ1-4
V: TRBV2

DNA: TGTGCCAGCTCACAGGAGCCTACTAACTATGGCTACACCTTC
CDR3: CASSQEPTNYGYTF
D: NA
size: NA
J: TRBJ1-2
V: TRBV28

DNA: TGTGCCAGCAGCCAACAGGGAGGACTAGGCTACAATGAGCAGTTCTTC
CDR3: CASSQQGGLGYNEQFF
D: NA
size: NA
J: TRBJ2-1
V: TRBV7-9

DNA: TGTGCCAGCAGCCCCTACGCAGCGGTCCAAGAGACCCAGTACTTC
CDR3: CASSPYAAVQETQYF
D: NA
size: NA
J: TRBJ2-5
V: TRBV28

DNA: TGTGCCAGCAGTTCAGGGGGGTTAAATGAAAAACTGTTTTTT
CDR3: CASSSGGLNEKLFF
D: TRBD1
size: NA
J: TRBJ1-4
V: TRBV6-5

DNA: TGTGCCAGCAGCTTAGGGATGGGCAGTTCTACAGATACGCAGTATTTT
CDR3: CASSLGMGSSTDTQYF
D: NA
size: NA
J: TRBJ2-3
V: TRBV11-2

DNA: TGTGCCAGCAGCCAAGTACGGTCTGGCTACACCTTC
CDR3: CASSQVRSGYTF
D: NA
size: NA
J: TRBJ1-2
V: TRBV3-1/TRBV3-2

DNA: TGTGCCAAACTGACTAGTGGGGAAAAACTGTTTTTT
CDR3: CAKLTSGEKLFF
D: NA
size: NA
J: TRBJ1-4
V: TRBV2

DNA: TGTGCCAGTAGGAACCGCGGGGGTCTAAATGAAAAACTGTTTTTT
CDR3: CASRNRGGLNEKLFF
D: NA
size: NA
J: TRBJ1-4
V: TRBV19

DNA: TGTGCCAGCAGTCCGACGACGGGTTCGACCCAGTACTTC
CDR3: CASSPTTGSTQYF
D: NA
size: NA
J: TRBJ2-5
V: TRBV27

DNA: TGTGCCAGTAGTCGGCTAGCGGAAGGGGGGTCAGTCTTC
CDR3: CASSRLAEGGSVF
D: NA
size: NA
J: TRBJ2-1
V: TRBV19

DNA: TGTGCCAGCACGGTTTCGGGACAGGGATTCCGTTATCAGCCCCAGCATTTT
CDR3: CASTVSGQGFRYQPQHF
D: NA
size: medium-sized
J: TRBJ1-5
V: TRBV21-1

DNA: TGTGCCAGTAGGGCGGGACAGGGAAACTATGGCTACACCTTC
CDR3: CASRAGQGNYGYTF
D: TRBD1
size: once
J: TRBJ1-2
V: TRBV19

DNA: TGCGCCAGCAGCTTGGCATGGGACAGGAATGAAAAACTGTTTTTT
CDR3: CASSLAWDRNEKLFF
D: TRBD1
size: NA
J: TRBJ1-4
V: TRBV5-1

DNA: TGTGCCAGCAGCAATTCGGGAGGGAGCAATCAGCCCCAGCATTTT
CDR3: CASSNSGGSNQPQHF
D: NA
size: NA
J: TRBJ1-5
V: TRBV6-6

DNA: TGCGCCAGCAGCCCGGGATTGAAATGGGGGGGTAGGATCTCAGATACGCAGTATTTT
CDR3: CASSPGLKWGGRISDTQYF
D: TRBD2
size: few
J: TRBJ2-3
V: TRBV4-1

DNA: TGTGCCAGCAGCCAAGGAGCAGGGCCTAATGAAAAACTGTTTTTT
CDR3: CASSQGAGPNEKLFF
D: NA
size: NA
J: TRBJ1-4
V: TRBV7-3

DNA: TGTGCCACCAAAGCTTCCGGGACTAGCGGCTACGAGCAGTACTTC
CDR3: CATKASGTSGYEQYF
D: TRBD2
size: few
J: TRBJ2-7
V: TRBV10-3

DNA: TGTGCCAGTAGTATGACAGGGGGCGGGAATGAGCAGTTCTTC
CDR3: CASSMTGGGNEQFF
D: TRBD1
size: NA
J: TRBJ2-1
V: TRBV19

DNA: TGTGCCAGTAGTATCCCACCGACAGGGAGAGAGGAAAAACTGTTTTTT
CDR3: CASSIPPTGREEKLFF
D: TRBD1
size: NA
J: TRBJ1-4
V: TRBV19

DNA: TGTGCCAGCAGCTCTCGGGACAGGGCTCTTCCCGGGGAGCTGTTTTTT
CDR3: CASSSRDRALPGELFF
D: NA
size: NA
J: TRBJ2-2
V: TRBV12-1

DNA: TGCGCCAGCAGCTTGACAGGCACCTATGGCTACACCTTC
CDR3: CASSLTGTYGYTF
D: NA
size: NA
J: TRBJ1-2
V: TRBV5-1

DNA: TGTGCCAGCAGTTACTCGGCGACAGGGTCAGGTTCACCCCTCCACTTT
CDR3: CASSYSATGSGSPLHF
D: TRBD1
size: once
J: TRBJ1-6
V: TRBV6-5

DNA: TGTGCCAGCAGCGCCGGAAGCGGAGCTCGCTCCTACAATGAGCAGTTCTTC
CDR3: CASSAGSGARSYNEQFF
D: NA
size: NA
J: TRBJ2-1
V: TRBV11-3

DNA: TGTGCCAGTGACAGTTATAATTCACCCCTCCACTTT
CDR3: CASDSYNSPLHF
D: NA
size: NA
J: TRBJ1-6
V: TRBV7-9

DNA: TGCGCCAGCAGCCAAGATCTGCGTAGGGGATTCGGGACCCAGTACTTC
CDR3: CASSQDLRRGFGTQYF
D: NA
size: NA
J: TRBJ2-5
V: TRBV4-1

DNA: TGTGCCATCAGGAAGACTAGCGGGAGTGGGAGCTCCTACAATGAGCAGTTCTTC
CDR3: CAIRKTSGSGSSYNEQFF
D: TRBD2
size: NA
J: TRBJ2-1
V: TRBV10-3

DNA: TGTGCCAGGGGACAGGGGGTAAAGACCGGGGAGCTGTTTTTT
CDR3: CARGQGVKTGELFF
D: TRBD1
size: once
J: TRBJ2-2
V: TRBV2

DNA: TGTGCCAGCAGCCGCACTAGCGGCACAGATACGCAGTATTTT
CDR3: CASSRTSGTDTQYF
D: TRBD2
size: NA
J: TRBJ2-3
V: TRBV7-9

DNA: TGCGCCAGCAGTGAGTGGGGCAATGGGACCGGGGAGCTGTTTTTT
CDR3: CASSEWGNGTGELFF
D: NA
size: NA
J: TRBJ2-2
V: TRBV10-1

DNA: TGCAGCGCCGGGACTACCTACGAGCAGTACTTC
CDR3: CSAGTTYEQYF
D: TRBD2
size: NA
J: TRBJ2-7
V: TRBV29-1